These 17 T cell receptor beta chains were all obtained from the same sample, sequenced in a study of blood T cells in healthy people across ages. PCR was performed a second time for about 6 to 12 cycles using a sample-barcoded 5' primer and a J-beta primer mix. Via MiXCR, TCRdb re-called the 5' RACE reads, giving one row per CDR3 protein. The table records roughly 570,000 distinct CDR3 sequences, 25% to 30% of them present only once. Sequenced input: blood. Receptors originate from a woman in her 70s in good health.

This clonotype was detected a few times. The CDR3 reads CASSPGTDYNSPLHF. Here the CDR3 DNA reads TGTGCCAGCAGTCCCGGGACCGATTATAATTCACCCCTCCACTTT. The rearrangement joins TRBV27 to TRBJ1-6; a possible D gene is TRBD1 (5 bases). This CDR3 comprises 15 residues. V was shortened by 5 bases and J by 4 bases, with 12 bases between the two germline ends. Germline CDR1 reads MNHEY; CDR2 reads SMNVEV (reference sequence).

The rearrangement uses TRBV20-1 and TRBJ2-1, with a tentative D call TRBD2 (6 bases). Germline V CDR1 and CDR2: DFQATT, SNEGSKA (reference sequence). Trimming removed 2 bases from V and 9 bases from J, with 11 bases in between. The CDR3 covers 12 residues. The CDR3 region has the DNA TGCAGTGCTAGAAAGGTCGGGGGTGAGCAGTTCTTC. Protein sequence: CSARKVGGEQFF.

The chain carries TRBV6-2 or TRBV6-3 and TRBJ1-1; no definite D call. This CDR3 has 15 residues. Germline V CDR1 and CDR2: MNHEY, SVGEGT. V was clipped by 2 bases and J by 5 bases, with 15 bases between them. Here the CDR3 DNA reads TGTGCCAGCAGTTACGGAGGGAGCGGATGGACTGAAGCTTTCTTT. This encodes CASSYGGSGWTEAFF.

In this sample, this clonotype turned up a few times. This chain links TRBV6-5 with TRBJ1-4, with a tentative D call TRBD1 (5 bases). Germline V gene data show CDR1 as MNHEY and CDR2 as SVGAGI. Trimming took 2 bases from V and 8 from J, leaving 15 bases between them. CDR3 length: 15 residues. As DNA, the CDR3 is TGTGCCAGCAGTTACGGGGGTAGGGCCATAGAAAAACTGTTTTTT. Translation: CASSYGGRAIEKLFF.

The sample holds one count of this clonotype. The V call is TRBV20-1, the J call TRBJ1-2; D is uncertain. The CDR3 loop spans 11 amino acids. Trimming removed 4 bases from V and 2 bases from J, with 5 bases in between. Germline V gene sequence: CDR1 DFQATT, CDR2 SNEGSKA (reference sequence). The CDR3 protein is CSATANYGYTF. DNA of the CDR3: TGCAGTGCTACAGCGAACTATGGCTACACCTTC.

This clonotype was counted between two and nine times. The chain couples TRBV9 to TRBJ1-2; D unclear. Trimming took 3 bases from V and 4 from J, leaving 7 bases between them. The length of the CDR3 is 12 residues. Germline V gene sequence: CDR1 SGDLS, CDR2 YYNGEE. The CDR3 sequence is CASSDTAYGYTF. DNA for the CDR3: TGTGCCAGCAGCGACACAGCCTATGGCTACACCTTC. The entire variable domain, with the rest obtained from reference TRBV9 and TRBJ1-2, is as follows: DSGVTQTPKHLITATGQRVTLRCSPRSGDLSVYWYQQSLDQGLQFLIQYYNGEERAKGNILERFSAQQFPDLHSELNLSSLELGDSALYFCASSDTAYGYTFGSGTRLTVV.

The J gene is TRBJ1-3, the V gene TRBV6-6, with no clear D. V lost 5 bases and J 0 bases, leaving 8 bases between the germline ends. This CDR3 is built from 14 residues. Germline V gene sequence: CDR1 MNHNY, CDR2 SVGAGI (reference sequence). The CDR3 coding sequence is TGTGCCAGCAGTCCCTATATCTCTGGAAACACCATATATTTT. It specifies CASSPYISGNTIYF.

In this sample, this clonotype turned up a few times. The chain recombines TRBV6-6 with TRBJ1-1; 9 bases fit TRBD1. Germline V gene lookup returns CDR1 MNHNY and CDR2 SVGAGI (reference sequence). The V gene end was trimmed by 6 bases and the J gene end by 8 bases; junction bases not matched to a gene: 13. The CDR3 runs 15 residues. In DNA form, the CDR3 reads TGTGCCAGCAGCCAAAGGGCGGGACAGGGTCTGGAAGCTTTCTTT. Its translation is CASSQRAGQGLEAFF.

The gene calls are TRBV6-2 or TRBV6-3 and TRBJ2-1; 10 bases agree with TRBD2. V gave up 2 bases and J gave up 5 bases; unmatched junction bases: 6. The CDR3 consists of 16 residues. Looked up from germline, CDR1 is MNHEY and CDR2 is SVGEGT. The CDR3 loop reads CASSYEASGGDNEQFF. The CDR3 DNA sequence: TGTGCCAGCAGTTACGAGGCTAGCGGGGGAGACAATGAGCAGTTCTTC.

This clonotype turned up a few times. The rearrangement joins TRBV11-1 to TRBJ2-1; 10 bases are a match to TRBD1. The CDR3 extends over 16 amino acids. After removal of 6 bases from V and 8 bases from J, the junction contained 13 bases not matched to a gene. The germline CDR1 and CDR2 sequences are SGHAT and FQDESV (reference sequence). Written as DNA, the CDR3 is TGTGCCAGCAGTTGGCCACCGGGACAGGGGTCTCATGAGCAGTTCTTC. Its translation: CASSWPPGQGSHEQFF.

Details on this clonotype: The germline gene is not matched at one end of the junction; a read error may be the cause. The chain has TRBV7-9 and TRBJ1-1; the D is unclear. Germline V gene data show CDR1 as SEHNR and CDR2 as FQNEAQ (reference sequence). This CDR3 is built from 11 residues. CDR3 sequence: CASSSGLGSYF. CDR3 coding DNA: TGTGCCAGCAGCTCAGGCTTGGGGAGCTACTTT.

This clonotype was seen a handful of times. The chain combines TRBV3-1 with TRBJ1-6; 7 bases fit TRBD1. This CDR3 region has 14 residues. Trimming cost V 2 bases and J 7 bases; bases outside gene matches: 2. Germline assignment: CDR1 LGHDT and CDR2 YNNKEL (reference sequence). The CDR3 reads CASSQPGGNSPLHF. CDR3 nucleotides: TGTGCCAGCAGCCAACCAGGGGGAAATTCACCCCTCCACTTT.

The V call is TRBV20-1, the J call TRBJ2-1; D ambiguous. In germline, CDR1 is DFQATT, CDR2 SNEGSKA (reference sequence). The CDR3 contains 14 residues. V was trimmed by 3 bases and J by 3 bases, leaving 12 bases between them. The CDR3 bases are TGCAGTGCTAGTCGTGGGTTGCTCTACAATGAGCAGTTCTTC. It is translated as CSASRGLLYNEQFF.

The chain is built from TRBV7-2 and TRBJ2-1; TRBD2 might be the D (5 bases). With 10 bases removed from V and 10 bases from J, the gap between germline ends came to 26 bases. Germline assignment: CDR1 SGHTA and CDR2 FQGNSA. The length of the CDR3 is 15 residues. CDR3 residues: CATGFRGSQGREQFF. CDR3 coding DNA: TGTGCCACCGGTTTTCGGGGATCCCAAGGACGCGAGCAGTTCTTC.

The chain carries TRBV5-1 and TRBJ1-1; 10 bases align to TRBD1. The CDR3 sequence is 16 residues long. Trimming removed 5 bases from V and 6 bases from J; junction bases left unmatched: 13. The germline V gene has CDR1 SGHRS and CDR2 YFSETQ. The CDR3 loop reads CASRRTGGTGGAEAFF. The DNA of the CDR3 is TGCGCCAGCAGGAGGACAGGGGGGACGGGCGGGGCTGAAGCTTTCTTT.

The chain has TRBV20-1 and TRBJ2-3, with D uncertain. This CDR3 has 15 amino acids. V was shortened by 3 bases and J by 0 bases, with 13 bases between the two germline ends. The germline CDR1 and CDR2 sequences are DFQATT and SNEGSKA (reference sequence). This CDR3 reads CSASPTATSTDTQYF. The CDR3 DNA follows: TGCAGTGCTAGTCCCACGGCTACTAGCACAGATACGCAGTATTTT.

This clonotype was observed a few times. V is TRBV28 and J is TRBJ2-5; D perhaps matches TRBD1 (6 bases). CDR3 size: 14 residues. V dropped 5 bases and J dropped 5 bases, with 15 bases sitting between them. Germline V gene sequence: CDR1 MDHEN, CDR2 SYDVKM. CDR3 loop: CASSTSGVRETQYF. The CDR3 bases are TGTGCCAGCAGTACCTCAGGGGTGCGGGAGACCCAGTACTTC. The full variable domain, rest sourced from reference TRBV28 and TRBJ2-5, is DVKVTQSSRYLVKRTGEKVFLECVQDMDHENMFWYRQDPGLGLRLIYFSYDVKMKEKGDIPEGYSVSREKKERFSLILESASTNQTSMYLCASSTSGVRETQYFGPGTRLLVL.